The 11 T cell receptor beta chains reported below all come from one sample, sequenced in a study of tumor and adjacent non-tumor tissue in lung cancer. This sample's RNA came from whole unsorted tissue. The library came from three nested PCR rounds adapted from ARM-PCR protocols. TCRdb re-called the multiplex PCR reads through MiXCR, storing one row per CDR3 protein. The sample includes 60,000 to 85,000 distinct CDR3 sequences, around 73% of them seen just once. The material sequenced was lung tumor tissue. Receptors were obtained from a man aged 55 to 69 with non-small cell lung cancer.

This clonotype was observed a few times. V usage is TRBV7-8 and J usage is TRBJ2-6; 7 nucleotides line up with TRBD1. J was trimmed by 8 bases and V by 7 bases; bases with no gene match: 11. This CDR3 has 15 amino acids. In germline, CDR1 is SGHVS, CDR2 FQNEAQ. The CDR3 DNA reads as TGTGCCAGCATCTCAAGACAGGGACCGTCCAACGTCCTGACTTTC. This sequence encodes CASISRQGPSNVLTF. The full variable domain, rest sourced from reference TRBV7-8 and TRBJ2-6, is GAGVSQSPRYKVAKRGQDVALRCDPISGHVSLFWYQQALGQGPEFLTYFQNEAQLDKSGLPSDRFFAERPEGSVSTLKIQRTQQEDSAVYLCASISRQGPSNVLTFGAGSRLTVL.

As to this clonotype: An end of the junction does not agree with germline; a read error may underlie this. V and J are TRBV7-8 and TRBJ2-7, with a tentative D call TRBD1 (5 bases). Germline-derived CDR1 and CDR2 are SGHVS and FQNEAQ. The CDR3 consists of 16 residues. As DNA, the CDR3 is TGTACCAGCAGCTTAGATGGGCTCGACAGCTCCTACGAGCAGTACTTC. Amino acids: CTSSLDGLDSSYEQYF.

Notes on this clonotype: At one end, the junction sequence differs from germline, possibly due to a read error. This rearrangement joins TRBV29-1 to TRBJ1-1, with D uncertain. Germline V gene lookup returns CDR1 SQVTM and CDR2 ANQGSEA. The CDR3 runs to 12 residues. CDR3 region: CSVVPGNTKAFF. For the CDR3, the DNA is TGCAGCGTTGTACCGGGGAACACTAAAGCTTTCTTT.

This clonotype was seen once. This rearrangement joins TRBV10-3 to TRBJ1-6; TRBD1 might be the D (5 bases). V lost 3 bases to trimming and J lost 2 bases, with 11 bases between them. Germline assignment: CDR1 ENHRY and CDR2 SYGVKD. The CDR3 contains 16 residues. CDR3 nucleotide sequence: TGTGCCATCAGTGATACAGTGGGACCCTATAATTCACCCCTCCACTTT. Amino acid sequence: CAISDTVGPYNSPLHF.

The rearrangement joins TRBV20-1 to TRBJ2-7; 11 bases align to TRBD2. The CDR3 contains 14 residues. The germline CDR1 and CDR2 sequences are DFQATT and SNEGSKA (reference sequence). V was pared by 7 bases and J by 5 bases, with 10 bases of the junction left unmatched. The CDR3 sequence: CSVKKLAGDNEQYF. The CDR3 nucleotides read TGCAGTGTTAAAAAACTAGCGGGAGATAACGAGCAGTACTTC.

In this sample, this clonotype turned up a few times. One junction end disagrees with the germline gene, perhaps due to a read error. This chain uses TRBV20-1 with TRBJ1-5, with D possibly being TRBD1 (6 bases). CDR3 size: 16 residues. In germline, CDR1 is DFQATT, CDR2 SNEGSKA (reference sequence). CDR3 sequence (DNA): TGCAGTGCTAGCTCACAGGGTGCTCTTCGCAATCAGCCCCAGAATTTT. It yields the protein CSASSQGALRNQPQNF.

This clonotype occurred once. A junction boundary mismatches the germline segment, possibly from a read error. The chain uses TRBV5-4 and TRBJ2-3, with 8 bases identical to TRBD2. The germline V gene encodes CDR1 SGHNT and CDR2 YYREEE (reference sequence). This CDR3 is 16 amino acids long. The CDR3 DNA sequence: TGTGCCAGCAGCCATATCGAGCGGGAGCCGGAAGATACGCATTATTTT. Amino acid sequence: CASSHIEREPEDTHYF.

Comments on this clonotype: Just one base apart from a much larger clone, this may be a read error. The CDR3 DNA sequence: TGTGCCAGCAGCTTCAGGGGGATGGGGGACAATGAAGCTTTCTTT. The encoded protein is CASSFRGMGDNEAFF. The chain employs TRBV7-9 and TRBJ1-1; TRBD1 matches at 7 bases. Germline loops: CDR1 SEHNR, CDR2 FQNEAQ (reference sequence). This CDR3 is built from 15 residues. The V and J ends lost 3 bases and 7 bases, in that order; junction bases with no gene match: 11. Supplemented by reference TRBV7-9 and TRBJ1-1, the full variable domain reads DTGVSQNPRHKITKRGQNVTFRCDPISEHNRLYWYRQTLGQGPEFLTYFQNEAQLEKSRLLSDRFSAERPKGSFSTLEIQRTEQGDSAMYLCASSFRGMGDNEAFFGQGTRLTVV.

The DNA for the CDR3 is TGTGCCAGCAGCCCCCTCGGCGGCTACAATGAGCAGTTCTTC. It specifies CASSPLGGYNEQFF. The chain links TRBV7-6 to TRBJ2-1; no definite D call. This CDR3 contains 14 residues. Trimming left V 5 bases short and J 3 bases short, with 11 bases between. The germline CDR1 and CDR2 sequences are SGHVS and FNYEAQ. Full variable domain (remainder filled in from reference TRBV7-6 and TRBJ2-1): GAGVSQSPRYKVTKRGQDVALRCDPISGHVSLYWYRQALGQGPEFLTYFNYEAQQDKSGLPNDRFSAERPEGSISTLTIQRTEQRDSAMYRCASSPLGGYNEQFFGPGTRLTVL.

V and J are TRBV5-4 and TRBJ1-1; D unclear. The CDR3 runs 14 residues. CDR1 is SGHNT and CDR2 is YYREEE in the germline V gene (reference sequence). The germline V and J ends were trimmed by 0 bases and 7 bases, with 13 bases remaining between them. The CDR3 protein is CASSLVDLNYEAFF. CDR3 nucleotides: TGTGCCAGCAGCTTGGTTGATTTGAACTATGAAGCTTTCTTT.

In the case of this clonotype: One end of the junction does not line up with germline, which may come from a read error. The chain links TRBV11-3 to TRBJ2-3; no reliable D call. The end of the DNA fits TRBJ1-5 better, so the J call may be wrong. The CDR3 is 16 residues long. The germline CDR1 and CDR2 sequences are SGHNT and YENEEA. The CDR3 is CVSSLGLADGTDTQHF. CDR3 bases: TGTGTCAGCAGTCTTGGACTAGCGGATGGCACAGATACACAGCATTTT.